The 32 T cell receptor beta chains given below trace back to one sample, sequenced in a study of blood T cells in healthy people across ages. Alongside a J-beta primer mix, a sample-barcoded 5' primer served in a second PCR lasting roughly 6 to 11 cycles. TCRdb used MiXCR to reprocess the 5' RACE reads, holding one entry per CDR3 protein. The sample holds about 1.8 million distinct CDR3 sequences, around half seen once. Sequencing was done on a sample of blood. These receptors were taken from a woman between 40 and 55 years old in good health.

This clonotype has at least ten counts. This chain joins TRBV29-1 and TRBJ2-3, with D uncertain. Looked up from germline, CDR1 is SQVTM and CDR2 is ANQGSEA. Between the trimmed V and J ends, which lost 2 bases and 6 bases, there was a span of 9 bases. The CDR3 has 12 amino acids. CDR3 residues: CSVELSGDTQYF. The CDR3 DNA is TGCAGCGTTGAATTATCCGGGGATACGCAGTATTTT.

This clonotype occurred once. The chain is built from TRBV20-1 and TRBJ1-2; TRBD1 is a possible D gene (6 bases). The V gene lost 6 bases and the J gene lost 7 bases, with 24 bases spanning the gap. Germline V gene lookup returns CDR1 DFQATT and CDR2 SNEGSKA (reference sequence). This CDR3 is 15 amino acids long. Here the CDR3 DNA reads TGCAGTGCGACCCACAGGGTGCCAGGTACGGCTGGCTACACCTTC. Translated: CSATHRVPGTAGYTF.

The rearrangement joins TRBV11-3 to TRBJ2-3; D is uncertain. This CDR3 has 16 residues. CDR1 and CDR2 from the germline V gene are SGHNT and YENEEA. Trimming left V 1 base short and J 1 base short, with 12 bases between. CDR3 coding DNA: TGTGCCAGCAGCTTAGGGCAGCTGGCACGCACAGATACGCAGTATTTT. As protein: CASSLGQLARTDTQYF.

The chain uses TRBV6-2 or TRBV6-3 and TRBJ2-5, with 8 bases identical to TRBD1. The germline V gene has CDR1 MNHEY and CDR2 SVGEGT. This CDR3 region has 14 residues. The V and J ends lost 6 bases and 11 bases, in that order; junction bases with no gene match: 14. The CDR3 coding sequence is TGTGCCAGCAGCATTGCCGGGACAGGTATGGAGCAGTACTTC. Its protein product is CASSIAGTGMEQYF.

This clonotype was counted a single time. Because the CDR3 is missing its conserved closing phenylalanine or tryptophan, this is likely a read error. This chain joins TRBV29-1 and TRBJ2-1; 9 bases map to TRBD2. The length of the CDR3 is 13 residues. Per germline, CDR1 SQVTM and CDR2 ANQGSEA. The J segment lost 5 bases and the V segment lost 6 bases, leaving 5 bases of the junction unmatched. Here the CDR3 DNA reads TGCAGCGTGCTAGCGGGGTGGCACAATGAGCAGTTCTTA. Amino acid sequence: CSVLAGWHNEQFL.

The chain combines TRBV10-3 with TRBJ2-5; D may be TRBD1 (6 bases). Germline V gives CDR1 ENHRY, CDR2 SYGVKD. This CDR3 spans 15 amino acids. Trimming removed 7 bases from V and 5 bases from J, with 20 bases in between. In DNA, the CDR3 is TGTGCCATCAACGACTATGGGGGCGTGATTGAGACCCAGTACTTC. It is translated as CAINDYGGVIETQYF.

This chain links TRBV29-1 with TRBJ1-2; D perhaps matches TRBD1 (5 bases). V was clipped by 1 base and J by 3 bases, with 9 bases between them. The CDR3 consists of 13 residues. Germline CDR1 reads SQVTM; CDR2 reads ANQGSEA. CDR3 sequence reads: CSVEGGGDYGYTF. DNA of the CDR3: TGCAGCGTTGAAGGCGGGGGGGACTATGGCTACACCTTC.

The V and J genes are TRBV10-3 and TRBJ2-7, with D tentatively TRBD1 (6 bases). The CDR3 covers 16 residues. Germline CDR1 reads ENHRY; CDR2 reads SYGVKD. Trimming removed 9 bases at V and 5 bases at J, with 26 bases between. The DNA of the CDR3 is TGTGCCATAACCCCTCAACCAGTCAGGGGTCTCGACGAGCAGTACTTC. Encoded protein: CAITPQPVRGLDEQYF.

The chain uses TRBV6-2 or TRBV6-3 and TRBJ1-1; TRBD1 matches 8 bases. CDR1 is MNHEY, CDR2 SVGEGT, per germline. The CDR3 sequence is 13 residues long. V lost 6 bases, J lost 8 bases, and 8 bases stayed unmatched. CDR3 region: CASSSMGTGEAFF. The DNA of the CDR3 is TGTGCCAGCAGCTCCATGGGGACAGGAGAAGCTTTCTTT.

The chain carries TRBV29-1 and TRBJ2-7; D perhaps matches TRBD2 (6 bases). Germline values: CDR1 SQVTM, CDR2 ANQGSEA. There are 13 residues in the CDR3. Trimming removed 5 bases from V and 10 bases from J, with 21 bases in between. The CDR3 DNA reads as TGCAGCGTTTGGACAACCACGGGAGAGATCCAGTACTTC. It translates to CSVWTTTGEIQYF.

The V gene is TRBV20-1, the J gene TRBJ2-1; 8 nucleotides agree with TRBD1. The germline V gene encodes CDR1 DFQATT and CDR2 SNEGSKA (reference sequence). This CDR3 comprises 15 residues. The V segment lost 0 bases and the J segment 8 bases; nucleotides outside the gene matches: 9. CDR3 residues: CSARDGQGALDEQFF. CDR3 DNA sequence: TGCAGTGCTAGAGACGGGCAGGGGGCTCTTGATGAGCAGTTCTTC.

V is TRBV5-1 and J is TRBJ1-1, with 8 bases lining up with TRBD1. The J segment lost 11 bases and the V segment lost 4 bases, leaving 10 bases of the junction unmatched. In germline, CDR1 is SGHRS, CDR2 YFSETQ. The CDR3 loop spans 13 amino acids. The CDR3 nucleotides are TGCGCCAGCAGCCAGCAACAGGGGGTCGGGGCTTTCTTT. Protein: CASSQQQGVGAFF.

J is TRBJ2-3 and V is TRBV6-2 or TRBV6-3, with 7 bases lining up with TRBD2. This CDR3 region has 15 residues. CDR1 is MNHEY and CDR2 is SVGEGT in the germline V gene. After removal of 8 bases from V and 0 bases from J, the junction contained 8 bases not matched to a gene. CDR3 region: CASCRGGRSTDTQYF. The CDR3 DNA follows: TGTGCCAGCTGCCGCGGGGGACGTAGCACAGATACGCAGTATTTT.

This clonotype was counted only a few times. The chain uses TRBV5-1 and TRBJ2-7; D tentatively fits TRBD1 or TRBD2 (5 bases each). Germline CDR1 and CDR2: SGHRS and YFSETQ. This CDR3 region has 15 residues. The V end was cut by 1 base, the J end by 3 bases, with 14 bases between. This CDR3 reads CASSLRRQGGYEQYF. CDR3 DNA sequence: TGCGCCAGCAGCTTGAGGAGGCAGGGCGGCTACGAGCAGTACTTC.

CDR3 coding DNA: TGTGCCAGCAGTGAAGCGGAGGGATCATATACGCAGTATTTT. This translates into CASSEAEGSYTQYF. The chain is built from TRBV2 and TRBJ2-3, with D maybe TRBD2 (6 bases). Per germline, CDR1 SNHLY and CDR2 FYNNEI. The CDR3 covers 14 residues. V was trimmed by 0 bases and J by 7 bases, leaving 11 bases between them.

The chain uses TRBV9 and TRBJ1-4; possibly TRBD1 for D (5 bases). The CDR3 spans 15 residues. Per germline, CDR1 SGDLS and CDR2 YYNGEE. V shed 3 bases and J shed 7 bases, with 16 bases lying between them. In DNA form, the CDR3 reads TGTGCCAGCAGCGGCAGGGCAGAGGGAGGTGAAAAACTGTTTTTT. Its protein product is CASSGRAEGGEKLFF.

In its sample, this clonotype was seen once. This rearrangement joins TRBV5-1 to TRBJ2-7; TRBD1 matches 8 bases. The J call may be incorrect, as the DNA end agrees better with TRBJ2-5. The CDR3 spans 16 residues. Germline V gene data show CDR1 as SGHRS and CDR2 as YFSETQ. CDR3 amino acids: CASSLARQGKEETQYF. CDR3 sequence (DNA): TGCGCCAGCAGCTTGGCCCGACAGGGGAAGGAAGAGACCCAGTACTTC.

CDR3 residues: CASLDRVHEQFF. The CDR3 DNA reads as TGTGCCAGCCTCGACAGGGTACATGAGCAGTTCTTC. J is TRBJ2-1 and V is TRBV6-6; 7 bases map to TRBD1. The CDR3 contains 12 residues. The trim removed 8 bases at V and 8 bases at J, leaving 6 bases unmatched. Germline CDR1 is MNHNY and CDR2 is SVGAGI (reference sequence).

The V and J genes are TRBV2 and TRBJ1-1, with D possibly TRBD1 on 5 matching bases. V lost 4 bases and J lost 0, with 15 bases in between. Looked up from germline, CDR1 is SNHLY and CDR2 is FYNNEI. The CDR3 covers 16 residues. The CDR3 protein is CASSGGPATMNTEAFF. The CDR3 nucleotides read TGTGCCAGCAGTGGGGGACCTGCTACGATGAACACTGAAGCTTTCTTT.

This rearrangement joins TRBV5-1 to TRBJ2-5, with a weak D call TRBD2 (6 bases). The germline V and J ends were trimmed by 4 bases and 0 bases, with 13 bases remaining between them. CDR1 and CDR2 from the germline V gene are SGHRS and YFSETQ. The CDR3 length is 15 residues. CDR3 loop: CASSVSGQYQETQYF. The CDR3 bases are TGCGCCAGCAGCGTCAGCGGGCAGTACCAAGAGACCCAGTACTTC.

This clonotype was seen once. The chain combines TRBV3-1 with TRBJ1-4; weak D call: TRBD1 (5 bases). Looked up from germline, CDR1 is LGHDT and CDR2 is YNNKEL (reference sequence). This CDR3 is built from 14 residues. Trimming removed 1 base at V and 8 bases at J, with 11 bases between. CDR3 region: CASSQGRVQEKLFF. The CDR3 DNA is TGTGCCAGCAGCCAAGGCAGGGTACAGGAAAAACTGTTTTTT.

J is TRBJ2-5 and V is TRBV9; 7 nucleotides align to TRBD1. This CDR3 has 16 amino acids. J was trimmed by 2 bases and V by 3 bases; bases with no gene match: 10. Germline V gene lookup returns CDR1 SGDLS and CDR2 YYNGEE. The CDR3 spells CASSATTGHLQETQYF. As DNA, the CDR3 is TGTGCCAGCAGCGCAACGACAGGGCACCTACAAGAGACCCAGTACTTC.

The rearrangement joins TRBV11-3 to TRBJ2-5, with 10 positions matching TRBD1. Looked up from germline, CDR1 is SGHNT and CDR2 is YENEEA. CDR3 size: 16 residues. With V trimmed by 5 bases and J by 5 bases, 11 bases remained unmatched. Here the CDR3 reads CASSQGTGASEETQYF. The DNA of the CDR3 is TGTGCCAGCAGCCAAGGGACAGGGGCCTCTGAGGAGACCCAGTACTTC.

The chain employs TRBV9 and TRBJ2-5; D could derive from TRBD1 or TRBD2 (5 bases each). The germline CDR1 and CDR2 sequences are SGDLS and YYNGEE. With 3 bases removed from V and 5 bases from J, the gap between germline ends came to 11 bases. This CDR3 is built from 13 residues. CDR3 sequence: CASSGEGTETQYF. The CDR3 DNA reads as TGTGCCAGCAGCGGAGAGGGGACCGAGACCCAGTACTTC.

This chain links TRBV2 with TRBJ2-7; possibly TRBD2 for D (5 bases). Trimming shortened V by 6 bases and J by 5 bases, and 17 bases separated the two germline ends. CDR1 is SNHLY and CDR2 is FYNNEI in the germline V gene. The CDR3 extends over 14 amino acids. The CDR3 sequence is CASRPKVRTDEQYF. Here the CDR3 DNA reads TGTGCCAGCAGGCCCAAGGTCAGGACTGACGAGCAGTACTTC.

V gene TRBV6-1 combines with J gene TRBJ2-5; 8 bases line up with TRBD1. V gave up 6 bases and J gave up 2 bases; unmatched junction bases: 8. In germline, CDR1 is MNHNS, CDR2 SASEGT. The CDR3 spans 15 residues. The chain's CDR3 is CASSALTGAQETQYF. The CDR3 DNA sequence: TGTGCCAGCAGCGCATTGACAGGGGCTCAAGAGACCCAGTACTTC.

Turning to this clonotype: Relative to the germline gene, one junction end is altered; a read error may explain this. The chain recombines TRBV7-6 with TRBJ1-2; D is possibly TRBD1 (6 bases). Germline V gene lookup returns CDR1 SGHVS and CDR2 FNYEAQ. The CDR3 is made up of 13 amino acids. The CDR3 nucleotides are TGTGCCAGCAGCTCAGGGGCGAGCTATGGCCACACCTTC. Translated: CASSSGASYGHTF.

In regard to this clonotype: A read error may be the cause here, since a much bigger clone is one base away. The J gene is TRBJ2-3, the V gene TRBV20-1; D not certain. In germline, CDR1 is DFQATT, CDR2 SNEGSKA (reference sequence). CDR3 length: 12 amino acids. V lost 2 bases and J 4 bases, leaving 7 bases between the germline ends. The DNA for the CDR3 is TGCAGTGCTAGACTAGGATCAGATACGCAGTATTTT. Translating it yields CSARLGSDTQYF.

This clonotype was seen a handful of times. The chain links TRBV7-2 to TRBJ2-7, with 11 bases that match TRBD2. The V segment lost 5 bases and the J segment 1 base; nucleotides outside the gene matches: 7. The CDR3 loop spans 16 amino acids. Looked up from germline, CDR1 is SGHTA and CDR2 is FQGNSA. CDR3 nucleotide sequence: TGTGCCAGCAGCGGTAGCGGGGGGGCTAAATCCTACGAGCAGTACTTC. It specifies CASSGSGGAKSYEQYF.

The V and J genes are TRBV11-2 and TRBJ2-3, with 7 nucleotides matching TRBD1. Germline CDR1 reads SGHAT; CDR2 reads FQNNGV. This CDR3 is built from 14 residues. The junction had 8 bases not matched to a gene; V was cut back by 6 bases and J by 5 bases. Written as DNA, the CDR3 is TGTGCCAGCAGTCTTGACAGGGCCCTAGATACGCAGTATTTT. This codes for CASSLDRALDTQYF.

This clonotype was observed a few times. The CDR3 is CASSELAGVFYNEQFF. The CDR3, as DNA: TGTGCCAGCAGTGAACTAGCGGGGGTTTTCTACAATGAGCAGTTCTTC. The chain has TRBV6-1 and TRBJ2-1; TRBD2 aligns across 10 bases. Germline CDR1 reads MNHNS; CDR2 reads SASEGT. The CDR3 is 16 residues long. Trimming cost V 2 bases and J 3 bases; bases outside gene matches: 4.

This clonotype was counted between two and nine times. In DNA form, the CDR3 reads TGCAGCGTTGATGGGGGACCCAAGAACTATGGCTACACCTTC. This gives the protein CSVDGGPKNYGYTF. The chain has TRBV29-1 and TRBJ1-2; maybe TRBD1 (5 bases). The germline V gene encodes CDR1 SQVTM and CDR2 ANQGSEA. The CDR3 spans 14 residues. V lost 3 bases, J lost 2 bases, and 13 bases lay in between.